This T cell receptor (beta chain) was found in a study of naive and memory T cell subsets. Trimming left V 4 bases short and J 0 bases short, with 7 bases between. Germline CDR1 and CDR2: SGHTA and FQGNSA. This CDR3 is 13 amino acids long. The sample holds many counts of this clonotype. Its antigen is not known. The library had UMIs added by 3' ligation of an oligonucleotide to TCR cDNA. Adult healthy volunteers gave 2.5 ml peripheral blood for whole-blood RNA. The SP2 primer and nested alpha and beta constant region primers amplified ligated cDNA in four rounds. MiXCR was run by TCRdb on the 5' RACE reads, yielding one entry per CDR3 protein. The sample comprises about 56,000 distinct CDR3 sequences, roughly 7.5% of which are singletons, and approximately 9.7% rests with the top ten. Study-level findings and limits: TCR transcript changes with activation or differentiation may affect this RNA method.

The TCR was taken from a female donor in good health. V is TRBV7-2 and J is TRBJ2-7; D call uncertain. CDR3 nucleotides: TGTGCCAGCAGCTGGGCCCTCTCCTACGAGCAGTACTTC. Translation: CASSWALSYEQYF.